Listed below are T cell receptor beta chains from one sample, sequenced in a study of blood T cell repertoires in COVID-19. The repertoire was sequenced with immunoSEQ multiplex PCR; TCRdb's copy has only in-frame clones and lacks some. The sample yields about 43,000 clones, around 87% seen once. The sample was peripheral blood. Receptor source: a middle-aged man with COVID-19, enrolled during active disease. Both conserved end residues are part of each CDR3. Fields, in order: V gene, clone size, D gene, J gene, CDR3 length, CDR3 DNA, CDR3 protein. The D gene is left open where the match is weak. Clone sizes are given selectively: once, few, many, or a class where the clone is expanded.

>TRBV5-4|.|TRBD2|TRBJ2-7|14
TGTGCCAGCAGCTTGACGGGGGGAGCCTACGAGCAGTACTTC
CASSLTGGAYEQYF
>TRBV21-1|few|.|TRBJ2-1|14
TGTGCCAGCAGCCCACGACAGGGCCACAATGAGCAGTTCTTC
CASSPRQGHNEQFF
>TRBV5-1|few|.|TRBJ2-1|16
TGCGCCAGCAGCCCCGGCGTAGGAGGACCCTACAATGAGCAGTTCTTC
CASSPGVGGPYNEQFF
>TRBV5-1|.|TRBD1|TRBJ1-2|14
TGCGCCAGCAGCCTGACAGGGTTCGCCTATGGCTACACCTTC
CASSLTGFAYGYTF
>TRBV7-9|.|TRBD2|TRBJ2-7|13
TGTGCCAGCAGCTCCGCGGGAGCTTTCGAGCAGTACTTC
CASSSAGAFEQYF
>TRBV5-1|.|.|TRBJ1-2|14
TGCGCCAGCAGCACCCTAGCAGGGGACTATGGCTACACCTTC
CASSTLAGDYGYTF
>TRBV6-6|.|TRBD2|TRBJ2-5|14
TGTGCCAGCAGCAAAGGACTAGCCGAAGAGACCCAGTACTTC
CASSKGLAEETQYF
>TRBV7-3|.|TRBD2|TRBJ2-2|15
TGTGCCAGCAGACCTAGCGGGGAACACACCGGGGAGCTGTTTTTT
CASRPSGEHTGELFF
>TRBV15|once|.|TRBJ2-3|20
TGTGCCACCAGCAGAGATCTGATACAGGGCACAGGCCTTATCACAGATACGCAGTATTTT
CATSRDLIQGTGLITDTQYF
>TRBV12-5|.|.|TRBJ1-2|13
TGTGCTAGTGGTTTGACAGCAAACTATGGCTACACCTTC
CASGLTANYGYTF
>TRBV19|.|.|TRBJ1-2|14
TGTGCCAGTAGTATAGGTGGAGGAAGCTATGGCTACACCTTC
CASSIGGGSYGYTF